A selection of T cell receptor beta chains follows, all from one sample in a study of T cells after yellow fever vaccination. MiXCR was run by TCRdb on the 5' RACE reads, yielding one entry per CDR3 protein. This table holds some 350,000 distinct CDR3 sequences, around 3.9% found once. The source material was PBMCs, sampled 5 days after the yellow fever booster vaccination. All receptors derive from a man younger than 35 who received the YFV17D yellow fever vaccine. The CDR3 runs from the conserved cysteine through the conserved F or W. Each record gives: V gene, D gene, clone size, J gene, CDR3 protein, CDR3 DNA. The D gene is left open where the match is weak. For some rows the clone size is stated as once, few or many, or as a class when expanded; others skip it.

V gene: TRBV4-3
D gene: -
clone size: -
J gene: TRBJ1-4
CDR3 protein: CASSRGLAEDNEKLFF
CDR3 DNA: TGCGCCAGCAGCCGGGGCCTTGCTGAGGATAATGAAAAACTGTTTTTT

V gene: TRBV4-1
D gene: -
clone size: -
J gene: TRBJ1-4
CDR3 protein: CASSQAPEREKLFF
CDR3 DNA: TGCGCCAGCAGCCAAGCCCCGGAGAGGGAAAAACTGTTTTTT

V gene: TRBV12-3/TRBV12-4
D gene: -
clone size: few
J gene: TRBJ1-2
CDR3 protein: CASKGGRDYTF
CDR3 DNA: TGTGCCAGCAAAGGAGGGCGCGACTACACCTTC

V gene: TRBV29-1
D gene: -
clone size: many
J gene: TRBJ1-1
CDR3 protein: CSAMAGWAMNTEAFF
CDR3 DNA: TGCAGCGCGATGGCGGGGTGGGCCATGAACACTGAAGCTTTCTTT

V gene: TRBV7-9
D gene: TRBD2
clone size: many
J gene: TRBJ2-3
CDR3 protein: CASSARTSGDTQYF
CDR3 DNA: TGTGCCAGCAGCGCTCGGACTAGCGGCGATACGCAGTATTTT

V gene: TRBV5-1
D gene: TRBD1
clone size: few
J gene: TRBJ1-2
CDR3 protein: CASSSQSTGESGYTF
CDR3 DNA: TGCGCCAGCAGCTCCCAATCGACAGGGGAGAGTGGCTACACCTTC

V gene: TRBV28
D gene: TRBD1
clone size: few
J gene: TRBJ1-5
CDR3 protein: CASSLDPDGQGVNQPQHF
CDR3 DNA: TGTGCCAGCAGCTTAGACCCGGACGGACAGGGCGTCAATCAGCCCCAGCATTTT

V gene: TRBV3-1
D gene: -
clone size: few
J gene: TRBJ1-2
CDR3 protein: CASSHGAVGYTF
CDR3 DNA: TGTGCCAGCAGCCATGGAGCGGTCGGCTACACCTTC

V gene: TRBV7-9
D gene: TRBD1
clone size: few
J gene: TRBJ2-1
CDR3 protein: CASSQGGGTQFF
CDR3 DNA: TGTGCCAGCAGTCAAGGGGGCGGTACGCAGTTCTTC

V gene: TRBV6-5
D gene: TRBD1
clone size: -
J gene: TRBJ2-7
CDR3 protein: CASTSTGNEQYF
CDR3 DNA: TGTGCCAGCACCTCGACAGGGAACGAGCAGTACTTC

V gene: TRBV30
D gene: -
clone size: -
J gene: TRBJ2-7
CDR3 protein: CAGGDTYEQYF
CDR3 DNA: TGTGCCGGGGGGGACACCTACGAGCAGTACTTC

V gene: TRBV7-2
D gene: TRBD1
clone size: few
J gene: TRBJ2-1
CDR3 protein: CASSLGQSAYNEQFF
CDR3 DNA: TGTGCCAGCAGCTTGGGACAGTCGGCCTACAATGAGCAGTTCTTC

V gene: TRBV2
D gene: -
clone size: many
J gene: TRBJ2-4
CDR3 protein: CASSVGIQYF
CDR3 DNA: TGTGCCAGCAGTGTAGGGATTCAGTACTTC

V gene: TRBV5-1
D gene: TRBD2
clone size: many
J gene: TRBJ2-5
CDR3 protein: CASSLLLVAGGLQETQYF
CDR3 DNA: TGCGCCAGCAGCTTGCTCCTCGTCGCGGGGGGACTCCAAGAGACCCAGTACTTC

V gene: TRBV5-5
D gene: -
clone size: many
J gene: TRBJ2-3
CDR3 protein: CASSSGPDTDTQYF
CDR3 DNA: TGTGCCAGCAGCTCCGGACCAGACACAGATACGCAGTATTTT

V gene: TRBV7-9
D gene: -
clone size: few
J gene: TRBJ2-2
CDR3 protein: CASSPPGFRSGGELFF
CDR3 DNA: TGTGCCAGCAGCCCCCCGGGCTTCCGGTCCGGAGGGGAGCTGTTTTTT

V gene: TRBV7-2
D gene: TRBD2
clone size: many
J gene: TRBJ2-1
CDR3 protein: CASSGRLAGPSYNEQFF
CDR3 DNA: TGTGCCAGCAGCGGCAGACTAGCGGGACCCTCCTACAATGAGCAGTTCTTC

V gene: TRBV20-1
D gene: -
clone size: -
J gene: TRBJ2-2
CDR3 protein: CSARSRGGPADTGELFF
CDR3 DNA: TGCAGTGCTAGAAGCCGTGGGGGACCTGCTGACACCGGGGAGCTGTTTTTT

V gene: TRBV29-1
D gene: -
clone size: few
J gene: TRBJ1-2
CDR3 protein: CSVGGNYGYTF
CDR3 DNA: TGCAGCGTTGGGGGTAACTATGGCTACACCTTC

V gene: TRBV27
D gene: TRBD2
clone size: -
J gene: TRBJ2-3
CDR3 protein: CASSLWRGGIVDTQYF
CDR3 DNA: TGTGCCAGCAGTTTATGGCGGGGGGGTATAGTTGATACGCAGTATTTT

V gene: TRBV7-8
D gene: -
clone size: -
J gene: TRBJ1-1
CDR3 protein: CASSNHNLLGFF
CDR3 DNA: TGTGCCAGCAGCAACCACAACCTTTTGGGTTTCTTT

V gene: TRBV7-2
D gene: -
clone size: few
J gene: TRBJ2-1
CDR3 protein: CASSQPGGGIYEQFF
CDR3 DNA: TGTGCCAGCAGCCAGCCCGGGGGTGGGATCTATGAGCAGTTCTTC

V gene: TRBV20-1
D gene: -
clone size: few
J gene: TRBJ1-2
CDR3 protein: CSAPRAYGYTF
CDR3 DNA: TGCAGTGCCCCCAGGGCGTATGGCTACACCTTC

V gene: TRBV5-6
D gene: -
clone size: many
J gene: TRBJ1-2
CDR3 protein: CASSYGPINTF
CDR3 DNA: TGTGCCAGCAGTTACGGGCCGATCAACACCTTC

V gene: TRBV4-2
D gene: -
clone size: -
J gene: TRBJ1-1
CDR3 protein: CASSDSVGGTEAFF
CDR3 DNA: TGTGCCAGCAGCGATAGTGTGGGGGGAACTGAAGCTTTCTTT

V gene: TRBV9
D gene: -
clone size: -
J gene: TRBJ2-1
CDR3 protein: CASSGRRLQGEQFF
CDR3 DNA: TGTGCCAGCAGTGGTAGACGGTTGCAGGGTGAGCAGTTCTTC

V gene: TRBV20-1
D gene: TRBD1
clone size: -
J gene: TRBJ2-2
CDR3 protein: CSARDRSRGSTGELFF
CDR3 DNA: TGCAGTGCTAGAGATCGGAGCAGGGGGAGCACCGGGGAGCTGTTTTTT

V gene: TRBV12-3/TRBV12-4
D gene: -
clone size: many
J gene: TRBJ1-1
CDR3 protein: CASSLDMSLNTEAFF
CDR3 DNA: TGTGCCAGCAGTCTGGACATGAGTTTGAACACTGAAGCTTTCTTT

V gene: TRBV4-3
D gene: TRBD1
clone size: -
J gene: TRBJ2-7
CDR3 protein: CASSQDSLMGTGDSEQYF
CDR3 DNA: TGCGCCAGCAGCCAAGATTCATTGATGGGGACAGGGGACAGCGAGCAGTACTTC

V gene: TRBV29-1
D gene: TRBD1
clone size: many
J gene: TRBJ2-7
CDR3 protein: CSAGTGGNEQYF
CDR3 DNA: TGCAGTGCCGGGACAGGGGGCAACGAGCAGTACTTC

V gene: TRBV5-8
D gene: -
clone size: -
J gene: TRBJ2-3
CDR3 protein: CASSYQPGGRITDTQYF
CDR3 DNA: TGTGCCAGCAGCTACCAGCCGGGGGGCCGGATCACAGATACGCAGTATTTT

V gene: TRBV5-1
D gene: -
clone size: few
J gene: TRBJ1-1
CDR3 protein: CASSLTGIAEAFF
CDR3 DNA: TGCGCCAGCAGCTTAACAGGGATTGCTGAAGCTTTCTTT

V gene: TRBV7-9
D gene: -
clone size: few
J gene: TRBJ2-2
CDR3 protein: CALRVTADTGELFF
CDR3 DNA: TGTGCCCTGCGTGTGACAGCTGACACCGGGGAGCTGTTTTTT

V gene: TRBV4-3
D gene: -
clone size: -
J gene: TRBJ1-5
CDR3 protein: CASSRGPSTQPQHF
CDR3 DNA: TGCGCCAGCAGTCGGGGGCCATCGACCCAGCCCCAGCATTTT

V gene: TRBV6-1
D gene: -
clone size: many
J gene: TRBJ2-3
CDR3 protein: CASSEMVGTDTQYF
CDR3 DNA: TGTGCCAGCAGTGAAATGGTAGGAACAGATACGCAGTATTTT

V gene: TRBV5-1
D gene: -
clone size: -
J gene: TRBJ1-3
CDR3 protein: CASSLAGLRSGNTIYF
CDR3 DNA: TGCGCCAGCAGCTTGGCCGGATTACGCTCTGGAAACACCATATATTTT

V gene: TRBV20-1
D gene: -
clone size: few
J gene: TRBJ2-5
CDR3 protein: CSARGGAHETQYF
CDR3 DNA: TGCAGTGCTAGAGGGGGGGCGCATGAGACCCAGTACTTC